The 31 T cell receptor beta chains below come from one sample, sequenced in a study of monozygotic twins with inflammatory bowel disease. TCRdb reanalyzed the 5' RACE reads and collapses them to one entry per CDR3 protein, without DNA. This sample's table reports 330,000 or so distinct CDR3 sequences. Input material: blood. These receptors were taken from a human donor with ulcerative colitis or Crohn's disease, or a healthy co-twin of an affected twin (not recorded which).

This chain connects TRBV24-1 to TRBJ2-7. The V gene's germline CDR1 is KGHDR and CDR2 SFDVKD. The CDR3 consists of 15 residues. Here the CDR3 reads CATSDSGRASYEQYF.

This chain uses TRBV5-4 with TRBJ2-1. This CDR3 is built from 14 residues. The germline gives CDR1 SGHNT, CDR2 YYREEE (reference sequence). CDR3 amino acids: CASSYFSSYNEQFF.

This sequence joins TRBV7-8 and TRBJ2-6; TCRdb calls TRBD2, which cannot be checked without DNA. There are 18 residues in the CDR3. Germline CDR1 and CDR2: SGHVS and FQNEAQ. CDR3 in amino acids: CASSLRRVTPSGANVLTF.

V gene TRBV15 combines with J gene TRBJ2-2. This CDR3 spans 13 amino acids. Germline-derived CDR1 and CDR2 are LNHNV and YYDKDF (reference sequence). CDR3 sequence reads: CATSRHGVGELFF.

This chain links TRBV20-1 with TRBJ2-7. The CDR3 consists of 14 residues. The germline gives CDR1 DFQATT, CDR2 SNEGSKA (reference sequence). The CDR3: CSARVVRSGYEQYF.

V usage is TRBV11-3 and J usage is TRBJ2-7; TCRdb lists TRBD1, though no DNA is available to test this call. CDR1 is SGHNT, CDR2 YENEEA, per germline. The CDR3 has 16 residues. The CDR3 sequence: CASSFERGIISYEQYF.

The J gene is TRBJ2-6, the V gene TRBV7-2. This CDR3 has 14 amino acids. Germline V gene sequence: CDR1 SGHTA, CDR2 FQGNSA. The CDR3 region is CASSSDSGANVLTF.

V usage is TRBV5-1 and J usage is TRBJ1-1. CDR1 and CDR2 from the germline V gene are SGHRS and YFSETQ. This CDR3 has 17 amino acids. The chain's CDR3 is CASSLDTRVMTNTEAFF.

CDR3 region: CASSQGLAGIAKNIQYF. The chain links TRBV4-1 to TRBJ2-4; the TCRdb D gene call, TRBD2, has no DNA to confirm it. This CDR3 has 17 amino acids. Germline CDR1 and CDR2: MGHRA and YSYEKL.

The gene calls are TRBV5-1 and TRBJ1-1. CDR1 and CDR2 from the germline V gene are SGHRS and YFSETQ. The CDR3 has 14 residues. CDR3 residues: CASRRAGYTTEAFF.

The CDR3: CASSSRNTEAFF. The rearrangement uses TRBV7-9 and TRBJ1-1. Germline CDR1 reads SEHNR; CDR2 reads FQNEAQ (reference sequence). There are 12 residues in the CDR3.

The CDR3 sequence is CASSALPLHGVGEPQHF. The chain has TRBV6-1 and TRBJ1-5. The germline CDR1 and CDR2 sequences are MNHNS and SASEGT. This CDR3 has 17 residues.

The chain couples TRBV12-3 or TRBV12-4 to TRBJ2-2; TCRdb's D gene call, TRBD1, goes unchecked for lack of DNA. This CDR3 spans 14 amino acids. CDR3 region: CASSPRGMIGELFF.

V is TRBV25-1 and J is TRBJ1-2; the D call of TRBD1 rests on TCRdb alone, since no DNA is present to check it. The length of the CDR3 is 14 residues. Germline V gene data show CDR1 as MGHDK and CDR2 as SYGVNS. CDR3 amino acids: CASSDPGGAYGYTF.

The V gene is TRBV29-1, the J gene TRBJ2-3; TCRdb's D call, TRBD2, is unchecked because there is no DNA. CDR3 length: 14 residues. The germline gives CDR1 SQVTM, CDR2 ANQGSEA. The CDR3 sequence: CSVVPSGSTDTQYF.

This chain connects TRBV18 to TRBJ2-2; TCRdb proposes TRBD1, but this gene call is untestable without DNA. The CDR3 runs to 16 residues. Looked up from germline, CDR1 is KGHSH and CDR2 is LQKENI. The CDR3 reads CASSSRQGTNTGELFF.

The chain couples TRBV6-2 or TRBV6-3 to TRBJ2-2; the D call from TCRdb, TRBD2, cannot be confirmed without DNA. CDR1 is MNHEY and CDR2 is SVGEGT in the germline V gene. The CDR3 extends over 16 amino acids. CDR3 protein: CASSPRLAGDTGELFF.

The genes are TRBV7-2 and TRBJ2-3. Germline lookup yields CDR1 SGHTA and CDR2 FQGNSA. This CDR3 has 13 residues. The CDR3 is CASSLGRPDTQYF.

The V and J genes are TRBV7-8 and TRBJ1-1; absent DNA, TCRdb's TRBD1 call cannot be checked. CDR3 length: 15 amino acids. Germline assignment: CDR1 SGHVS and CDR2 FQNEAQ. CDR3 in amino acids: CASRPLQGADTEAFF.

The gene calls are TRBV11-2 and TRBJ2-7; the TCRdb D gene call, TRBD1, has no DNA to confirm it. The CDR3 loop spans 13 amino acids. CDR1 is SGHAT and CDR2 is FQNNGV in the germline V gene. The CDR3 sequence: CASSVNRGRGQYF. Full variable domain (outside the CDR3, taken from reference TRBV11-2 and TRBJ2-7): EAGVAQSPRYKIIEKRQSVAFWCNPISGHATLYWYQQILGQGPKLLIQFQNNGVVDDSQLPKDRFSAERLKGVDSTLKIQPAKLEDSAVYLCASSVNRGRGQYFGPGTRLTVT.

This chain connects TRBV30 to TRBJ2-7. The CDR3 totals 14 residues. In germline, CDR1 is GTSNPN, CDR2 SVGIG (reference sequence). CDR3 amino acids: CAWRRSGSPYEQYF.

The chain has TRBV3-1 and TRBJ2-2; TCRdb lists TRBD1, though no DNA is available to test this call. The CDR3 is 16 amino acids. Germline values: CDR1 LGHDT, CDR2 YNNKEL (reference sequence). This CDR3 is CASSRSQGTNTGELFF.

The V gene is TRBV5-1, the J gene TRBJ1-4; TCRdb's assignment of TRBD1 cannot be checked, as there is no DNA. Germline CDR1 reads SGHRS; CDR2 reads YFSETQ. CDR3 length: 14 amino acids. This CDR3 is CASSRGTEGEKLFF.

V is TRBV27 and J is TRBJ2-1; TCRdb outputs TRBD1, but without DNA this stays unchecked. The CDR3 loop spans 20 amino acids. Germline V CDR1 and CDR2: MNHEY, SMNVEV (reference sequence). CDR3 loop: CASSLFYDRGRAGAYNEQFF.

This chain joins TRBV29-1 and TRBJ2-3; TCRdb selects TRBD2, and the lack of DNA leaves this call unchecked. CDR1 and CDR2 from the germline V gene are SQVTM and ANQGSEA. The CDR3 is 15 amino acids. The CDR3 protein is CSVGTSGGRTDTQYF.

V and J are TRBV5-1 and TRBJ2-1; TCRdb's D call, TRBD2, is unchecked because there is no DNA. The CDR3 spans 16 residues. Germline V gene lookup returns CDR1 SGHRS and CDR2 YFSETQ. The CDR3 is CASSPESSGVYNEQFF.

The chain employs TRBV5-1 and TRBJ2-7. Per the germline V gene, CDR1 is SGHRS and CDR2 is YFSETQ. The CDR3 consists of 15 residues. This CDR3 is CASSGYDGRSYEQYF. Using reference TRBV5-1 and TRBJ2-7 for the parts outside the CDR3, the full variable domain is KAGVTQTPRYLIKTRGQQVTLSCSPISGHRSVSWYQQTPGQGLQFLFEYFSETQRNKGNFPGRFSGRQFSNSRSEMNVSTLELGDSALYLCASSGYDGRSYEQYFGPGTRLTVT.

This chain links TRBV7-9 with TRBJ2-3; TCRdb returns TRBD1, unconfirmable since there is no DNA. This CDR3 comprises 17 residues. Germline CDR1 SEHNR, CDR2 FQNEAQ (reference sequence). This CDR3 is CASSYLGGQGGADTQYF.

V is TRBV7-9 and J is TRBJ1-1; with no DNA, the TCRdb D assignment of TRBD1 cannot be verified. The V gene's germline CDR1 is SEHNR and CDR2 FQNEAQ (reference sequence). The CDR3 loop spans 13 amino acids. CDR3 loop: CASSPRYRAEAFF.

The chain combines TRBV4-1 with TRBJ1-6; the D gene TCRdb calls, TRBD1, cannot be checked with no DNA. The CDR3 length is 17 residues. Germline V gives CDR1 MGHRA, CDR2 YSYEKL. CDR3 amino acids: CASSPDRRGSINSPLHF.

CDR3 sequence reads: CASSLVPPEYNEQFF. The chain combines TRBV7-9 with TRBJ2-1; TCRdb picks TRBD1, but there is no DNA to check that call. This CDR3 has 15 residues. The V gene's germline CDR1 is SEHNR and CDR2 FQNEAQ (reference sequence).